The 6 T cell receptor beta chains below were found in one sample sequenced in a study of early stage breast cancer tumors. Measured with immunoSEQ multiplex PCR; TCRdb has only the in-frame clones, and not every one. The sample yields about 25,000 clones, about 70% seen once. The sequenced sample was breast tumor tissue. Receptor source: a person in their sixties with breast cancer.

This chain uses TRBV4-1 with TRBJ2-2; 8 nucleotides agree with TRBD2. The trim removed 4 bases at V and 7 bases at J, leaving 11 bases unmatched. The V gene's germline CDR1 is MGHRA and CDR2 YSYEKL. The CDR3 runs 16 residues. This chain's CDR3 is CASSPSSGILGGELFF. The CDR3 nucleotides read TGCGCCAGCAGCCCCAGTAGCGGGATCCTCGGCGGGGAGCTGTTTTTT.

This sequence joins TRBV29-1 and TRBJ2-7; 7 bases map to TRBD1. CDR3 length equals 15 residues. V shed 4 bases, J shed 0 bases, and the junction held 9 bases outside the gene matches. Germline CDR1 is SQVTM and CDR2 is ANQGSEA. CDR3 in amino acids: CSVVSWDSLSYEQYF. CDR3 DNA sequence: TGCAGCGTTGTGAGTTGGGACAGCCTCTCCTACGAGCAGTACTTC.

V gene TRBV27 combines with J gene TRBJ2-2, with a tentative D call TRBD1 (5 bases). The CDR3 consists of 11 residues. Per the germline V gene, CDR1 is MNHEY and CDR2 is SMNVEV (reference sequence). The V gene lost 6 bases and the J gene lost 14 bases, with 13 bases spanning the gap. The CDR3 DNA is TGTGCCAGCAGATCCCAGGGCTCCCTGTTTTTT. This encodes CASRSQGSLFF.

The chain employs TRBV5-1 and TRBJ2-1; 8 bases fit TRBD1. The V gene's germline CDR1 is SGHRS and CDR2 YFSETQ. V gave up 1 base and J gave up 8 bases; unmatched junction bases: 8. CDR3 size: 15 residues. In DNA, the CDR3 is TGCGCCAGCAGCTTGCAACCGGGACAGGTGGATGAGCAGTTCTTC. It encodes CASSLQPGQVDEQFF.

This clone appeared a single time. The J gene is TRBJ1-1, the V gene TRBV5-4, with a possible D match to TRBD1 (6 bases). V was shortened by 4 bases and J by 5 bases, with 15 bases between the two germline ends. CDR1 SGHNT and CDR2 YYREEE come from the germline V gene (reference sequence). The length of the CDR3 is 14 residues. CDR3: CASSPNRVNTEAFF. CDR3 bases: TGTGCCAGCAGCCCGAACAGGGTAAATACTGAAGCTTTCTTT.

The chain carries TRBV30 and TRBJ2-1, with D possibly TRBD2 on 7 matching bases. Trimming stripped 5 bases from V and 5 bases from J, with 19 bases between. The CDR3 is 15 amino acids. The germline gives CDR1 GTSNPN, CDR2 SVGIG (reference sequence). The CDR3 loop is CAWGGLSGTNNEQFF. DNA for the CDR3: TGTGCCTGGGGTGGACTAAGCGGGACAAACAATGAGCAGTTCTTC. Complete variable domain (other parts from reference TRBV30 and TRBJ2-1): SQTIHQWPATLVQPVGSPLSLECTVEGTSNPNLYWYRQAAGRGLQLLFYSVGIGQISSEVPQNLSASRPQDRQFILSSKKLLLSDSGFYLCAWGGLSGTNNEQFFGPGTRLTVL.